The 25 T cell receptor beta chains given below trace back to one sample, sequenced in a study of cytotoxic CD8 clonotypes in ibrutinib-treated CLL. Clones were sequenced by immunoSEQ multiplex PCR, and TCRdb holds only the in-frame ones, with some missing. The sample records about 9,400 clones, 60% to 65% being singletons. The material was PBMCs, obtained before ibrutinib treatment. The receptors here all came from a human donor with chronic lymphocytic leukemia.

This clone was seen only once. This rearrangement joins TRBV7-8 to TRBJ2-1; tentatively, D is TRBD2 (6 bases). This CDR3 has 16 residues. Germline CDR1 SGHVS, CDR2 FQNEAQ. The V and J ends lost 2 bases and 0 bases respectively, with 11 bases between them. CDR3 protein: CASSLLSGSSYNEQFF. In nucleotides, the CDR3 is TGTGCCAGCAGCTTACTTAGCGGTAGCTCCTACAATGAGCAGTTCTTC.

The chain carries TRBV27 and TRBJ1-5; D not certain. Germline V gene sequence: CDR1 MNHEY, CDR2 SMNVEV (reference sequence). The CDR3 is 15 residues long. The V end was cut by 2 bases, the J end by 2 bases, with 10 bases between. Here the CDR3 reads CASSLGTKGNQPQHF. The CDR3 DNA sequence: TGTGCCAGCAGTTTAGGCACTAAAGGCAATCAGCCCCAGCATTTT.

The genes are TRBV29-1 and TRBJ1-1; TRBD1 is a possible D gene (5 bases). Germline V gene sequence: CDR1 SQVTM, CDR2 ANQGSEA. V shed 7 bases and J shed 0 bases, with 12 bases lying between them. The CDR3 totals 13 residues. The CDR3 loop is CSGGAGMNTEAFF. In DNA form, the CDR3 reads TGCAGCGGTGGGGCAGGCATGAACACTGAAGCTTTCTTT. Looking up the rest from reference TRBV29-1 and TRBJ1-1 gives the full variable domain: SAVISQKPSRDICQRGTSLTIQCQVDSQVTMMFWYRQQPGQSLTLIATANQGSEATYESGFVIDKFPISRPNLTFSTLTVSNMSPEDSSIYLCSGGAGMNTEAFFGQGTRLTVV.

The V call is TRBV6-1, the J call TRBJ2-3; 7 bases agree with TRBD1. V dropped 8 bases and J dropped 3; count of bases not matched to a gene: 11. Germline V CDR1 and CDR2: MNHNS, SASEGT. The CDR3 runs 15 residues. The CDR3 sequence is CASGDRRGLTDTQYF. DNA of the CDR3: TGTGCCAGCGGGGACAGAAGAGGGTTGACAGATACGCAGTATTTT.

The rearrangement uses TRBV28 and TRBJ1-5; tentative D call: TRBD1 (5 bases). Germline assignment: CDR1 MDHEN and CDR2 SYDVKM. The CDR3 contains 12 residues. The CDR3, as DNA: TGTGCTACTAGGGACGCAGCTCAGCCCCAGCATTTT. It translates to CATRDAAQPQHF.

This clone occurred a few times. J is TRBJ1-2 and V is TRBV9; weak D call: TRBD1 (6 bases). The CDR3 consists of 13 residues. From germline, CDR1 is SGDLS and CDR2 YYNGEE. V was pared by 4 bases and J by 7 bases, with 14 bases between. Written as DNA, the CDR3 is TGTGCCAGCAGCCCAACTACAGGGCCTGGCTACACCTTC. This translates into CASSPTTGPGYTF.

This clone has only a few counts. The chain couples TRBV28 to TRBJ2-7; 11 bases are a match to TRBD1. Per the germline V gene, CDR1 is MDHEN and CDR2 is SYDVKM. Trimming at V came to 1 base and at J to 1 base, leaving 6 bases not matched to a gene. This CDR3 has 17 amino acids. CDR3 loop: CASSLLIGTGGSYEQYF. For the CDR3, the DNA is TGTGCCAGCAGTTTATTAATCGGGACAGGGGGGTCCTACGAGCAGTACTTC.

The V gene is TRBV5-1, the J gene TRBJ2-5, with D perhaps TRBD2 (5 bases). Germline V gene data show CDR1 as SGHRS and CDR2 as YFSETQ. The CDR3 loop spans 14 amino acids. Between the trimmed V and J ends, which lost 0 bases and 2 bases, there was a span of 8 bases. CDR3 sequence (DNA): TGCGCCAGCAGCTTGGCTCGGGGACAAGAGACCCAGTACTTC. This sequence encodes CASSLARGQETQYF.

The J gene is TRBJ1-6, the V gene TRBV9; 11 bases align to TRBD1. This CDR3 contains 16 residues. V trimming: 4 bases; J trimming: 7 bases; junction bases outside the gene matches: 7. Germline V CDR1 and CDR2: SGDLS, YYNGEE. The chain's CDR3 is CASSHLGQGANSPLHF. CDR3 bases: TGTGCCAGCAGCCACCTCGGACAGGGGGCGAATTCACCCCTCCACTTT.

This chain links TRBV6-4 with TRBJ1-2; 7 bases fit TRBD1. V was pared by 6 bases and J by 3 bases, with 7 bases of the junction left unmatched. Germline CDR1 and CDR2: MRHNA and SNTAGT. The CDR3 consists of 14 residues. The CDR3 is CASSPSQGDYGYTF. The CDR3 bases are TGTGCCAGCAGCCCATCCCAGGGGGACTATGGCTACACCTTC.

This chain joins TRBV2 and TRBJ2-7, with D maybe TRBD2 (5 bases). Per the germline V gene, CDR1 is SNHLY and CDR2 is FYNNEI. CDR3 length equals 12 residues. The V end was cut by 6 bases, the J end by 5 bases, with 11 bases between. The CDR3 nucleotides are TGTGCCAGCAGGAAGGACTCGAACGAGCAGTACTTC. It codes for CASRKDSNEQYF.

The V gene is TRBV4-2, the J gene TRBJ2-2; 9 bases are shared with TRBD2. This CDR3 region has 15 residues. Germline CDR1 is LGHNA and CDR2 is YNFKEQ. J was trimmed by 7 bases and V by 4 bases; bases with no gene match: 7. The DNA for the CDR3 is TGTGCCAGCAGCCGGCGGGGGGGCCGGGACGGGGAGCTGTTTTTT. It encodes CASSRRGGRDGELFF.

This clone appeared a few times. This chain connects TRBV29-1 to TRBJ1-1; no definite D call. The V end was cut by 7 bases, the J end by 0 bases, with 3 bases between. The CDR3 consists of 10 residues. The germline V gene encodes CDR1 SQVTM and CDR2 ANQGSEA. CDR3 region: CSGLNTEAFF. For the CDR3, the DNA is TGCAGCGGCTTGAACACTGAAGCTTTCTTT.

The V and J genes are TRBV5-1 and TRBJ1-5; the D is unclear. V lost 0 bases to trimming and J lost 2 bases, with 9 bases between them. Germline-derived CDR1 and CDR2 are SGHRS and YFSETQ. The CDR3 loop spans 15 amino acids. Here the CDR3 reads CASSLAGSGNQPQHF. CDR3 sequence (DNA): TGCGCCAGCAGCTTGGCGGGGTCAGGCAATCAGCCCCAGCATTTT.

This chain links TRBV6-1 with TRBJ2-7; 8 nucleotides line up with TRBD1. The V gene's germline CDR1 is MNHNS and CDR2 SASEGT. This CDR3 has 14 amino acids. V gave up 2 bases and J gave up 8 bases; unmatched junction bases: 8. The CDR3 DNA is TGTGCCAGCAGTGAACAGGGGGCTGCGGAGAAGCAGTACTTC. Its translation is CASSEQGAAEKQYF.

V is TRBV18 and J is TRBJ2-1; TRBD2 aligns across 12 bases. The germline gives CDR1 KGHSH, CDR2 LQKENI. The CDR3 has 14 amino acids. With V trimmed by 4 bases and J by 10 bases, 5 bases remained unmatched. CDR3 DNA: TGTGCCAGCTCACGGGCTAGCGGGAGGGCCGAGCAGTTCTTC. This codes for CASSRASGRAEQFF.

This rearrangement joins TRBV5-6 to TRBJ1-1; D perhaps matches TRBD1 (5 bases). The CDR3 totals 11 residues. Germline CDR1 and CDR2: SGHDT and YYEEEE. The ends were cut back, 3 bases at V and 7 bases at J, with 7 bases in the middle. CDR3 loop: CASSWGFEAFF. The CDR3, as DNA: TGTGCCAGCAGCTGGGGGTTTGAAGCTTTCTTT.

CDR3 sequence (DNA): TGCGCCAGCAGCTCTCAAGGCTGGGAGACCCAGTACTTC. Residues: CASSSQGWETQYF. This sequence joins TRBV5-1 and TRBJ2-5; D call uncertain. Germline V gives CDR1 SGHRS, CDR2 YFSETQ. This CDR3 has 13 amino acids. V was cut by 3 bases and J by 5 bases, with 11 bases left in between.

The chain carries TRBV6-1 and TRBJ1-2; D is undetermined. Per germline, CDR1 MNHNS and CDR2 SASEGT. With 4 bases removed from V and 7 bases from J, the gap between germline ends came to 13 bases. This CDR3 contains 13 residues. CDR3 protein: CASSAWAGSGYTF. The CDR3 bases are TGTGCCAGCAGTGCTTGGGCCGGGAGTGGCTACACCTTC.

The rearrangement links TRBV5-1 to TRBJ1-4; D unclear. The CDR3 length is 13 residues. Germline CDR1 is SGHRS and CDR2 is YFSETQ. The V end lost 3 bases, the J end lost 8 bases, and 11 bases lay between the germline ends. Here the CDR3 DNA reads TGCGCCAGCAGCTCGGGTGGGAGGGAAAAACTGTTTTTT. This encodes CASSSGGREKLFF.

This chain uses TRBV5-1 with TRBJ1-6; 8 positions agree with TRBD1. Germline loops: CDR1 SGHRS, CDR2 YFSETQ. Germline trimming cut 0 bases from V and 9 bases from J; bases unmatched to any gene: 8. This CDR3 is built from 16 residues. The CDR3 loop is CASSLEGQGLSSPLHF. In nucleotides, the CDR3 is TGCGCCAGCAGCTTGGAAGGACAGGGCCTAAGTTCACCCCTCCACTTT.

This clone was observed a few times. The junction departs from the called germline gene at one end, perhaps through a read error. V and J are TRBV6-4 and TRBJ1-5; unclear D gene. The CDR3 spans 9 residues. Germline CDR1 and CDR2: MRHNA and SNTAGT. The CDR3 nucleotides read TGTGCCAGCAGTGACCTAGACCCTTTT. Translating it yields CASSDLDPF.

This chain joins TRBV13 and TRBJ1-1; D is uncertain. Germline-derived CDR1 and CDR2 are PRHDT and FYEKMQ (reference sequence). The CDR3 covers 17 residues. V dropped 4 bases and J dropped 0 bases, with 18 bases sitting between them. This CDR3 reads CASSSPNLKHMNTEAFF. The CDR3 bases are TGTGCCAGCAGCTCCCCCAACCTCAAGCATATGAACACTGAAGCTTTCTTT.

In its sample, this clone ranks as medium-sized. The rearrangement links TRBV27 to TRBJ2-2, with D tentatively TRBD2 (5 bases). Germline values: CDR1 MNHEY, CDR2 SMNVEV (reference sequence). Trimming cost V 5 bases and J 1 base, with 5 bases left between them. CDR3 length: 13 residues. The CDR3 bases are TGTGCCAGCAGTCGGGAGAACACCGGGGAGCTGTTTTTT. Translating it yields CASSRENTGELFF.

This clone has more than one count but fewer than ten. The CDR3 nucleotides are TGTGCCAGCAGCTTTATCCTAGCTGGCGGGGAGCTGTTTTTT. This gives the protein CASSFILAGGELFF. This chain links TRBV11-2 with TRBJ2-2; perhaps TRBD2 as D (5 bases). The CDR3 totals 14 residues. Germline loops: CDR1 SGHAT, CDR2 FQNNGV. The V and J ends lost 3 bases and 7 bases respectively, with 12 bases between them.